Each of the 5 T cell receptor beta chains below was sequenced from the same sample in a study of OX40 agonist ivuxolimab in advanced cancers. Sequenced by immunoSEQ multiplex PCR; TCRdb stores in-frame clones only, minus some. This table holds some 43,000 clones, approximately 90% found once. The sequencing here drew on CD4+ or CD8+ T cells sorted from blood, taken in a trial of the OX40 agonist ivuxolimab. These receptors originate from an adult with an advanced solid tumor such as melanoma, head and neck, liver or kidney cancer.

The chain is built from TRBV28 and TRBJ1-1; 7 nucleotides match TRBD1. There are 14 residues in the CDR3. The V segment lost 7 bases and the J segment 6 bases; nucleotides outside the gene matches: 11. Germline CDR1 MDHEN, CDR2 SYDVKM. CDR3 coding DNA: TGTGCCAGCACCGACAGGGCGGGGAAGCCTGAAGCTTTCTTT. Translation: CASTDRAGKPEAFF. The variable domain in full, completed from reference TRBV28 and TRBJ1-1, reads DVKVTQSSRYLVKRTGEKVFLECVQDMDHENMFWYRQDPGLGLRLIYFSYDVKMKEKGDIPEGYSVSREKKERFSLILESASTNQTSMYLCASTDRAGKPEAFFGQGTRLTVV.

The gene calls are TRBV5-4 and TRBJ2-7; TRBD2 aligns across 13 bases. The J segment lost 3 bases and the V segment lost 4 bases, leaving 4 bases of the junction unmatched. The CDR3 has 15 residues. Looked up from germline, CDR1 is SGHNT and CDR2 is YYREEE (reference sequence). The CDR3 sequence: CASSNRLAGGYEQYF. Written as DNA, the CDR3 is TGTGCCAGCAGCAACAGACTAGCGGGAGGCTACGAGCAGTACTTC.

This sequence joins TRBV29-1 and TRBJ2-3; 8 bases align to TRBD1. After removal of 6 bases from V and 3 bases from J, the junction contained 2 bases not matched to a gene. The V gene's germline CDR1 is SQVTM and CDR2 ANQGSEA. The CDR3 has 12 residues. CDR3 nucleotides: TGCAGCGTAGACAGGGGAACAGATACGCAGTATTTT. It specifies CSVDRGTDTQYF.

The chain couples TRBV18 to TRBJ1-2; D remains unclear. There are 14 residues in the CDR3. Germline CDR1 and CDR2: KGHSH and LQKENI. The germline V and J ends were trimmed by 0 bases and 8 bases, with 13 bases remaining between them. The CDR3 spells CASSPPTLGQGYTF. The CDR3 DNA follows: TGTGCCAGCTCACCACCGACGCTCGGTCAGGGCTACACCTTC.

The chain recombines TRBV12-2 with TRBJ2-1; TRBD2, the D gene given by the table, was not confirmed from the DNA. TRBV12-2 is tagged as a pseudogene. This CDR3 is 18 amino acids long. DNA for the CDR3: TGTGCAAGTCGCCGGACCGGGACTAGCGGGGGGACCAACAATGAGCAGTTCTTC. It is translated as CASRRTGTSGGTNNEQFF.